This TCR beta chain appears in the sequencing data of a study of T-cell reconstitution after alpha-beta-depleted transplantation in children. There are many counts of this clonotype. The CDR3 is 17 amino acids. Trimming took 2 bases from V and 0 from J, leaving 11 bases between them. Germline V CDR1 and CDR2: SGHDN, FVKESK. It was with unique molecular identifiers that the TCRbeta library was prepared. TCRdb reprocessed the PCR reads via MiXCR and lists one record per CDR3 protein. The data show some 300,000 distinct CDR3 sequences, 10% seen once. Sequencing was performed on PBMCs, taken before TCRalphabeta/CD19-depleted stem cell transplant. This clonotype was obtained from a boy under two years old with acute myeloid leukemia, due to receive a stem cell transplant. V is TRBV14 and J is TRBJ2-6, with D possibly matching TRBD1 (6 bases). The CDR3 region has the DNA TGTGCCAGCAGCCAACAGGGGCCCTACTCTGGGGCCAACGTCCTGACTTTC. Protein product: CASSQQGPYSGANVLTF.